The T cell receptor beta chain under discussion was sequenced for a study of CD8+ T cells in alopecia areata. The wider study: The SALT score measured affected scalp surface percentage in treated patients.

With respect to this clone: The antigen is not known.

Reverse transcription of extracted RNA yielded cDNA, which provided the sequencing template. Assay: immunoSEQ multiplex PCR; the TCRdb copy retains only in-frame clones and omits some. The table has 87,000 or so clones, about three quarters seen once. Whole-study findings and limits: Persistence of many expanded lesional clones was seen in scalp and blood during tofacitinib.

This sample's treatment: oral pan-JAK inhibitor, 5-10 mg twice daily. Researchers took lesional scalp punch biopsies and peripheral blood from people who were alopecia areata patients. This CDR3 spans 15 amino acids. Germline V gives CDR1 SGHTS, CDR2 YDEGEE. The ends were cut back, 3 bases at V and 0 bases at J, with 10 bases in the middle. V gene TRBV5-8 combines with J gene TRBJ1-5; D is unresolved. The material was CD8+ T cells sorted from blood, obtained at week 44, from a patient treated with tofacitinib. The receptor's source is a human donor with alopecia areata. CDR3 sequence (DNA): TGTGCCAGCAGCTCGTGGACTGATAGCAATCAGCCCCAGCATTTT. Its protein product is CASSSWTDSNQPQHF.